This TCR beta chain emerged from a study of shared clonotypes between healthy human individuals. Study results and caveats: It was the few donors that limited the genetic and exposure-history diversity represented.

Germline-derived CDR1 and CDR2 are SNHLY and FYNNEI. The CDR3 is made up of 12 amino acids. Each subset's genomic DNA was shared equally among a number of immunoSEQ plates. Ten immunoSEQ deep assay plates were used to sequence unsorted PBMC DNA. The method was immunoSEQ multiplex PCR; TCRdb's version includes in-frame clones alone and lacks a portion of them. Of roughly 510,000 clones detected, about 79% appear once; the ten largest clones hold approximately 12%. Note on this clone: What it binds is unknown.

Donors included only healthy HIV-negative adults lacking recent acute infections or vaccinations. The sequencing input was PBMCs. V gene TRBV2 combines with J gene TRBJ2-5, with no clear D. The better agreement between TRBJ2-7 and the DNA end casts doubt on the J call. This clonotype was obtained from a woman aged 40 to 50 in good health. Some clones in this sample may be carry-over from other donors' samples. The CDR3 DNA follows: TGTGCCAGCAGTCAGAGCTCCTACGAGCAGTACTTC. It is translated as CASSQSSYEQYF.